A single sample is the source of the 15 T cell receptor beta chains below, sequenced in a study of monozygotic twins with inflammatory bowel disease. TCRdb re-called the 5' RACE reads; every CDR3 protein appears as one record, without DNA. The sample's table shows approximately 380,000 distinct CDR3 sequences. The sequenced sample was blood. Source of these receptors: a human donor with ulcerative colitis or Crohn's disease, or a healthy co-twin of an affected twin (not recorded which).

V is TRBV5-1 and J is TRBJ2-3; TCRdb selects TRBD1, and the lack of DNA leaves this call unchecked. The CDR3 loop spans 15 amino acids. CDR1 is SGHRS, CDR2 YFSETQ, per germline. The CDR3 loop reads CASSWQGRGTDTQYF.

The chain links TRBV11-2 to TRBJ2-3; TCRdb returns TRBD2, unconfirmable since there is no DNA. The CDR3 contains 19 residues. Germline V CDR1 and CDR2: SGHAT, FQNNGV. This CDR3 is CASSPQTSGGPRRTDTQYF.

The genes are TRBV9 and TRBJ2-7; as DNA is missing, the TRBD2 call by TCRdb cannot be tested. Looked up from germline, CDR1 is SGDLS and CDR2 is YYNGEE. This CDR3 has 18 amino acids. The CDR3 here is CASSVGGSGGLQLYEQYF. The whole variable domain, filled in from reference TRBV9 and TRBJ2-7, reads DSGVTQTPKHLITATGQRVTLRCSPRSGDLSVYWYQQSLDQGLQFLIQYYNGEERAKGNILERFSAQQFPDLHSELNLSSLELGDSALYFCASSVGGSGGLQLYEQYFGPGTRLTVT.

The V and J genes are TRBV5-1 and TRBJ1-4; there is no DNA to check the TCRdb D call of TRBD1. The CDR3 has 14 residues. CDR1 and CDR2 (germline): SGHRS, YFSETQ. The CDR3 region is CASSPGQPNEKLFF.

The chain joins TRBV20-1 to TRBJ1-4. The length of the CDR3 is 14 residues. CDR1 is DFQATT, CDR2 SNEGSKA, per germline (reference sequence). CDR3 protein: CSARGFPTNEKLFF.

The genes are TRBV28 and TRBJ2-1. The CDR3 runs to 14 residues. Germline lookup yields CDR1 MDHEN and CDR2 SYDVKM. This chain's CDR3 is CASRTESSYNEQFF.

The chain couples TRBV5-1 to TRBJ2-1; TCRdb indicates TRBD1, and absent DNA this call remains unverified. The CDR3 extends over 14 amino acids. The germline gives CDR1 SGHRS, CDR2 YFSETQ. The chain's CDR3 is CASSLQLGQGRKFF.

The chain employs TRBV6-1 and TRBJ2-7; the TCRdb call, TRBD1, lacks DNA for checking. The germline V gene has CDR1 MNHNS and CDR2 SASEGT. This CDR3 has 14 residues. The CDR3 sequence: CASGGTGSFYEQYF.

The chain has TRBV10-3 and TRBJ2-1; no DNA is available, so the TRBD1 call from TCRdb remains unchecked. Germline CDR1 reads ENHRY; CDR2 reads SYGVKD. The CDR3 contains 15 residues. CDR3 in amino acids: CAISGKPGQDNEQFF.

V is TRBV28 and J is TRBJ2-2; checking the TCRdb D call of TRBD1 is not possible without DNA. The CDR3 consists of 19 residues. Germline CDR1 MDHEN, CDR2 SYDVKM. Here the CDR3 reads CASKLRAASGGLESGELFF.

The chain uses TRBV5-1 and TRBJ1-1; TCRdb's D call of TRBD1 is untestable without DNA. Germline V CDR1 and CDR2: SGHRS, YFSETQ. The CDR3 is 14 residues long. The CDR3 region is CASSGGQMNTEAFF.

The chain carries TRBV27 and TRBJ2-1; TCRdb outputs TRBD2, but without DNA this stays unchecked. The CDR3 extends over 16 amino acids. Germline V lookup: CDR1 MNHEY, CDR2 SMNVEV (reference sequence). The CDR3 protein is CASSQYSRANYNEQFF.

This sequence joins TRBV11-3 and TRBJ2-1; TCRdb indicates TRBD1, and absent DNA this call remains unverified. Germline V gene lookup returns CDR1 SGHNT and CDR2 YENEEA. The CDR3 runs to 17 residues. The CDR3 loop reads CASSLRAGAFSYNEQFF.

The chain recombines TRBV6-2 or TRBV6-3 with TRBJ1-2; the D call of TRBD1 rests on TCRdb alone, since no DNA is present to check it. This CDR3 is 15 amino acids long. CDR1 and CDR2 from the germline V gene are MNHEY and SVGEGT. CDR3 loop: CASRTTGMRNYGYTF.

Here the CDR3 reads CASGHPGTTQEAFF. This rearrangement joins TRBV12-5 to TRBJ1-1. The CDR3 contains 14 residues. The germline gives CDR1 LGHNT, CDR2 FRNRAP.